A selection of T cell receptor beta chains follows, all from one sample in a study of spatial heterogeneity in lung cancer. MiXCR was run by TCRdb on the 5' RACE reads, yielding one entry per CDR3 protein. The data show roughly 70,000 distinct CDR3 sequences, with over 7% seen just once and 1.9% held by the top ten. Specimen: PBMCs, collected at follow-up. The source of these receptors is a female donor with early-stage non-small cell lung cancer. Both conserved end residues are part of each CDR3. The D gene is left open where the match is weak. Clone size is stated in some rows and not others, as once, few, many or a class when expanded.

size: many
J: TRBJ2-2
V: TRBV7-6
D: .
CDR3: CASSLGESVAGELFF
DNA: TGTGCCAGCAGCTTAGGAGAATCGGTGGCCGGGGAGCTGTTTTTT

size: many
J: TRBJ2-3
V: TRBV11-3
D: TRBD2
CDR3: CASSLEDSGRDTQYF
DNA: TGTGCCAGCAGCTTAGAGGATAGCGGGAGAGATACGCAGTATTTT

size: .
J: TRBJ1-5
V: TRBV20-1
D: .
CDR3: CSASEEGRLYQPQHF
DNA: TGCAGTGCCTCTGAGGAGGGCAGACTGTATCAGCCCCAGCATTTT

size: .
J: TRBJ2-7
V: TRBV5-1
D: .
CDR3: CASSWSFRRGSYEQYF
DNA: TGCGCCAGCAGTTGGAGCTTTAGGCGGGGATCCTACGAGCAGTACTTC

size: .
J: TRBJ1-1
V: TRBV29-1
D: TRBD1
CDR3: CSVEEWTGGEAFF
DNA: TGCAGCGTTGAAGAATGGACAGGCGGAGAAGCTTTCTTT

size: many
J: TRBJ2-5
V: TRBV10-3
D: .
CDR3: CAISEFPGPLQGTQYF
DNA: TGTGCCATCAGTGAGTTTCCGGGACCCCTCCAAGGGACCCAGTACTTC

size: many
J: TRBJ2-6
V: TRBV5-1
D: .
CDR3: CASSFWGSSGANVLTF
DNA: TGCGCCAGCAGCTTTTGGGGGAGCTCTGGGGCCAACGTCCTGACTTTC

size: few
J: TRBJ2-1
V: TRBV5-1
D: TRBD2
CDR3: CASSLATSANNEQFF
DNA: TGCGCCAGCAGCTTGGCGACTAGCGCTAACAATGAGCAGTTCTTC

size: few
J: TRBJ1-1
V: TRBV27
D: .
CDR3: CASSFEPRDTEAFF
DNA: TGTGCCAGCAGTTTTGAACCCCGGGACACTGAAGCTTTCTTT

size: few
J: TRBJ2-1
V: TRBV7-2
D: .
CDR3: CASSLYNNEQFF
DNA: TGTGCCAGCAGCCTCTACAACAATGAGCAGTTCTTC

size: many
J: TRBJ2-2
V: TRBV19
D: .
CDR3: CASSIRTSGELFF
DNA: TGTGCCAGTAGTATACGCACCAGCGGGGAGCTGTTTTTT

size: many
J: TRBJ2-3
V: TRBV6-1
D: TRBD2
CDR3: CASSVTSGVGDTQYF
DNA: TGTGCCAGCAGTGTAACTAGCGGGGTTGGAGATACGCAGTATTTT

size: many
J: TRBJ2-1
V: TRBV19
D: .
CDR3: CASSMSLPSSYNEQFF
DNA: TGTGCCAGTAGTATGTCCCTTCCCAGCTCCTACAATGAGCAGTTCTTC

size: few
J: TRBJ2-5
V: TRBV20-1
D: TRBD2
CDR3: CSAPSAGEQETQYF
DNA: TGCAGTGCTCCATCTGCGGGAGAGCAAGAGACCCAGTACTTC

size: many
J: TRBJ1-2
V: TRBV6-5
D: TRBD1
CDR3: CASRDVRDSFTF
DNA: TGTGCCAGCAGAGACGTCCGGGACAGCTTTACCTTC

size: many
J: TRBJ2-1
V: TRBV9
D: .
CDR3: CASSSRLSAREQFF
DNA: TGTGCCAGCAGCTCCCGACTCTCCGCAAGGGAGCAGTTCTTC

size: many
J: TRBJ2-1
V: TRBV7-3
D: TRBD2
CDR3: CASSLRALWASGRNEQFF
DNA: TGTGCCAGCAGCTTACGCGCCCTTTGGGCTAGCGGGAGAAATGAGCAGTTCTTC

size: many
J: TRBJ2-7
V: TRBV30
D: .
CDR3: CAWSLPYEQYF
DNA: TGTGCCTGGAGTCTCCCCTACGAGCAGTACTTC

size: .
J: TRBJ2-3
V: TRBV11-3
D: TRBD1
CDR3: CASRGDRDNADTQYF
DNA: TGTGCCAGCAGGGGAGACAGGGATAATGCAGATACGCAGTATTTT

size: few
J: TRBJ2-5
V: TRBV9
D: .
CDR3: CASSVGELRAETQYF
DNA: TGTGCCAGCAGCGTAGGTGAACTTAGGGCGGAGACCCAGTACTTC

size: .
J: TRBJ1-4
V: TRBV7-2
D: .
CDR3: CASSLATGPTNEKLFF
DNA: TGTGCCAGCAGCTTAGCCACGGGGCCGACTAATGAAAAACTGTTTTTT

size: few
J: TRBJ2-4
V: TRBV10-3
D: .
CDR3: CAIQGGDKNIQYF
DNA: TGTGCCATCCAGGGGGGGGACAAAAACATTCAGTACTTC

size: .
J: TRBJ2-3
V: TRBV3-1
D: .
CDR3: CASSQGYREDTQYF
DNA: TGTGCCAGCAGCCAGGGGTACCGCGAAGATACGCAGTATTTT

size: many
J: TRBJ1-5
V: TRBV28
D: .
CDR3: CASISSGGSYNQPQHF
DNA: TGTGCCAGCATCTCGTCGGGGGGGAGTTACAATCAGCCCCAGCATTTT

size: many
J: TRBJ2-3
V: TRBV29-1
D: .
CDR3: CSVASSTDTQYF
DNA: TGCAGCGTTGCTTCTAGCACAGATACGCAGTATTTT

size: .
J: TRBJ2-7
V: TRBV6-2/TRBV6-3
D: .
CDR3: CASSDDGPYEQYF
DNA: TGTGCCAGCAGTGACGACGGACCCTACGAGCAGTACTTC

size: .
J: TRBJ2-1
V: TRBV11-2
D: .
CDR3: CASSSSRGLNEQFF
DNA: TGTGCCAGCAGCTCTTCACGTGGGCTTAATGAGCAGTTCTTC

size: .
J: TRBJ2-2
V: TRBV5-1
D: .
CDR3: CASSLARNTGELFF
DNA: TGCGCCAGCAGCTTGGCTAGGAACACCGGGGAGCTGTTTTTT

size: many
J: TRBJ2-7
V: TRBV11-2
D: .
CDR3: CASSLGPGYEQYF
DNA: TGTGCCAGCAGCTTAGGGCCCGGCTACGAGCAGTACTTC

size: few
J: TRBJ2-7
V: TRBV5-1
D: .
CDR3: CASSLDGEAYEQYF
DNA: TGCGCCAGCAGCTTGGACGGGGAAGCCTACGAGCAGTACTTC

size: few
J: TRBJ1-1
V: TRBV6-6
D: .
CDR3: CASSYSEGGGGFF
DNA: TGTGCCAGCAGTTACTCAGAGGGCGGGGGAGGTTTCTTT

size: many
J: TRBJ2-2
V: TRBV5-1
D: .
CDR3: CASSLALGNTGELFF
DNA: TGCGCCAGCAGCTTGGCCCTTGGGAACACCGGGGAGCTGTTTTTT

size: many
J: TRBJ2-7
V: TRBV6-5
D: .
CDR3: CASGGNYEQYF
DNA: TGTGCCAGCGGAGGGAATTACGAGCAGTACTTC

size: many
J: TRBJ1-1
V: TRBV9
D: .
CDR3: CASSVSGWNTEAFF
DNA: TGTGCCAGCAGCGTTTCGGGATGGAACACTGAAGCTTTCTTT

size: .
J: TRBJ1-1
V: TRBV28
D: TRBD1
CDR3: CASSLGTGQNTEAFF
DNA: TGTGCCAGCAGTTTAGGGACAGGGCAGAACACTGAAGCTTTCTTT

size: many
J: TRBJ2-1
V: TRBV7-3
D: .
CDR3: CASSLTSLAPYNEQFF
DNA: TGTGCCAGCAGCTTAACTTCCCTGGCCCCTTACAATGAGCAGTTCTTC

size: few
J: TRBJ1-4
V: TRBV3-1
D: .
CDR3: CASSPHGFSNEKLFF
DNA: TGTGCCAGCAGCCCGCACGGATTTTCTAATGAAAAACTGTTTTTT

size: many
J: TRBJ2-3
V: TRBV4-2
D: TRBD2
CDR3: CASSQGVAGDLNTQYF
DNA: TGTGCCAGCAGCCAAGGAGTAGCGGGAGATTTAAATACGCAGTATTTT

size: .
J: TRBJ2-2
V: TRBV7-2
D: TRBD2
CDR3: CASSPPGLAGGTGELFF
DNA: TGTGCCAGCAGCCCTCCGGGACTAGCGGGAGGCACCGGGGAGCTGTTTTTT

size: few
J: TRBJ1-5
V: TRBV27
D: .
CDR3: CASSFLGGNQPQHF
DNA: TGTGCCAGCAGCTTTTTAGGTGGCAATCAGCCCCAGCATTTT

size: few
J: TRBJ2-5
V: TRBV7-9
D: .
CDR3: CASSPPSKTQYF
DNA: TGTGCCAGCAGCCCTCCCAGCAAGACCCAGTACTTC

size: .
J: TRBJ2-1
V: TRBV19
D: .
CDR3: CASSIDSLASSYNEQFF
DNA: TGTGCCAGTAGTATAGATTCCCTAGCGAGCTCCTACAATGAGCAGTTCTTC

size: many
J: TRBJ2-2
V: TRBV11-2
D: .
CDR3: CASSLGGSGELFF
DNA: TGTGCCAGCAGCTTAGGGGGGTCCGGGGAGCTGTTTTTT

size: .
J: TRBJ2-2
V: TRBV27
D: .
CDR3: CASSFAGYDTGELFF
DNA: TGTGCCAGCAGTTTCGCAGGGTATGACACCGGGGAGCTGTTTTTT